This TCR beta chain was sequenced in a study of T cell repertoires in cytomegalovirus infection. Overall study: The public TCR beta signatures pointed to both CMV infection and matching HLA type.

General study points: Cumulated frequencies of public TCR beta families served to identify carriers of CMV plus the relevant HLA.

This clonotype was observed a handful of times. Its antigen is not known. One entry per CDR3 protein, called by TCRdb with MiXCR from the reads. The table lists 600,000 to 700,000 distinct CDR3 sequences, 30% to 35% of them singletons, with 15% to 20% in the top ten. CDR3 length equals 15 residues. V lost 6 bases and J lost 5; bases outside the gene matches: 8. This receptor was identified in a human donor in good health (CMV status not recorded). Some clones in this sample may be carry-over from other donors' samples. Sequences were derived from cultured PBMCs, sampled from culture after CMV antigen stimulation. The chain carries TRBV12-3 or TRBV12-4 and TRBJ2-5; 11 nucleotides line up with TRBD1. In DNA, the CDR3 is TGTGCCAGCAGCAGGGACAGGGGGAGTTTGGAGACCCAGTACTTC. Encoded protein: CASSRDRGSLETQYF.